Listed here is a single TCR beta chain. Produced via immunoSEQ multiplex PCR; TCRdb's table is partial and in-frame only. The sample contains about 81,000 clones, approximately 90% of which appear only once. This specimen belongs to a study of T cell responses to AZD1222 COVID-19 vaccine. This CDR3 is 16 amino acids long. The V gene's germline CDR1 is MRHNA and CDR2 SNTAGT. The V and J ends lost 0 bases and 1 base respectively, with 13 bases between them. The sequence was obtained from an adult who received the AZD1222 COVID-19 vaccine. The input for sequencing was peripheral blood, taken 28 days after the second AZD1222 dose. The rearrangement links TRBV6-4 to TRBJ2-7, with D perhaps TRBD2 (6 bases). The CDR3 region has the DNA TGTGCCAGCAGTGACTCGAAAGGCGGGGAGTCCTACGAGCAGTACTTC. This sequence encodes CASSDSKGGESYEQYF.